The clone carrying this T cell receptor (beta chain) occurred a few times. The germline V gene has CDR1 MDHEN and CDR2 SYDVKM. CDR3 length: 12 residues. The germline V and J ends were trimmed by 6 bases and 7 bases, with 9 bases remaining between them. The sample comes from a study of blood T cell repertoires in COVID-19. Background on the study: Whether acute or convalescent, the COVID-19 samples came from the United States, Italy and Spain. Sources were T cells, B-cell-depleted T cells, or PBMCs; the material itself was cDNA or gDNA.

As originally analysed: Amplification from reference gene primers served as the basis for estimated nucleated cell counts. Some clones are missing from TCRdb's copy, which holds only in-frame ones; the method was immunoSEQ multiplex PCR. The V and J calls and clone size were taken over from that table, and D and trimming were inferred from the DNA. Of fewer than 150,000 clones detected, about nine tenths appear once; the ten largest clones hold 7.7%. The gene calls are TRBV28 and TRBJ1-4; D gene uncertain. This receptor was obtained from a human donor in a cohort sampled during active COVID-19. The sample consisted of peripheral blood. CDR3 in amino acids: CASSRGSEKLFF. Written as DNA, the CDR3 is TGTGCCAGCAGCCGAGGTTCTGAAAAACTGTTTTTT.